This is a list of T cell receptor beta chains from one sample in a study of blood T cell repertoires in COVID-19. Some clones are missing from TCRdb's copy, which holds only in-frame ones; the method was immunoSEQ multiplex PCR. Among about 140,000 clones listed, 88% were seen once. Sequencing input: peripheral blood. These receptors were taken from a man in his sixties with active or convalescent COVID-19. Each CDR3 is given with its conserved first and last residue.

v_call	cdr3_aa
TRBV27	CASRYLTGEAKNIQYF
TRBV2	CASSREGAQEGYGYTF
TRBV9	CASSFPSGGTDTQYF
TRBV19	CASSMGGRNYEQYF
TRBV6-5	CASSYGGNYGYTF
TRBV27	CASSFGLGGGYEQYF
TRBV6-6	CASSYPLGAGPSPLHF
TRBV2	CASRVGDGLQYF
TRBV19	CASRDRGRGDTEAFF
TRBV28	CATQIQGVNTEAFF
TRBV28	CASSSIGQFSNQPQHF
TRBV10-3	CAISVGTGGSYEQYF
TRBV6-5	CASSSTASWGYTF
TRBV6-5	CASRSSGPSYNEQFF
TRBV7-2	CASSLVVRQGNPYEQYF
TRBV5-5	CASSLQLLGTEAFF
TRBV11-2	CASSSTDNSPLHF
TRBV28	CASRQGRSIQYF
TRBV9	CASSVGGARNTEAFF
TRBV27	CASKRGGVHEQYF
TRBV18	CASSRKWGGDTEAFF
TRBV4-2	CASSQGTGKDIQYF
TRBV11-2	CASRDGTYNEQFF
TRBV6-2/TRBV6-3	CASSSQWKLFF
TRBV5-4	CASSPNRVRNTEAFF
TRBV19	CATASGSTDTQYF
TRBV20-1	CSARKTYGYTF
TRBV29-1	CSVARGRNSPLHF
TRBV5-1	CASSFRGQNTEAFF
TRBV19	CASSSSTVTNQPQHF
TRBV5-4	CASSLPQGREAFF
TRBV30	CAWKLAGDGDTQYF
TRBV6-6	CASSYDGQYSNYGYTF
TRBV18	CASSEQGFMNTEAFF
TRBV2	CASRGTGNGRSYNEQFF
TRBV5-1	CASSLDTRVTEAFF
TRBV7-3	CASSEQANYGYTF
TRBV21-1	CASSKRRQAYNEQFF
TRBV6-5	CASSPRVRSGSQHF
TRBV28	CASSLTGTGSYNEQFF
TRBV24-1	CATSDSRLGLAGGPGSYNEQFF
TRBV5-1	CASSVTGTSYNEQFF
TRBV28	CASSLLGRDRGYEQYF
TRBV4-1	CASSPESMVLSGNTIYF
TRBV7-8	CASSPWTSGRYEQYF
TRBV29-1	CSVEVQLSYEQYF
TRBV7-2	CASSLTSGNQETQYF
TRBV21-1	CASSKGGKTSGRARLGNEQFF
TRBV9	CASSPLRTPTSGANVLTF
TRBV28	CASGSFQETQYF
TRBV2	CASSGSRGQETQYF
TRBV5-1	CASTRELQDTQYF
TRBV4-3	CASSQEGRAGQPQHF
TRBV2	CASSEYGAGGNQPQHF
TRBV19	CASSIVAALNTGELFF
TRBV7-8	CASRGWDEKLFF
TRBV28	CASSYRQNTEAFF